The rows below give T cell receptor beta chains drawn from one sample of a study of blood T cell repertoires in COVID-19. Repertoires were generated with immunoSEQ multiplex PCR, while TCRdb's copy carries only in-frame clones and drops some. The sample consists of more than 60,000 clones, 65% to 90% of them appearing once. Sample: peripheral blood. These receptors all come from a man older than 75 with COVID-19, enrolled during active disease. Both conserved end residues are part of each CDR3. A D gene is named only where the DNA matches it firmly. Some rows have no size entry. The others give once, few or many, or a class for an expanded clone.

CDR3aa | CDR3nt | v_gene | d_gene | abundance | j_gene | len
CASSQGTSGVGTQYF | TGTGCCAGCAGCCAAGGGACTAGCGGGGTGGGTACGCAGTATTTT | TRBV3-1/TRBV3-2 | TRBD2 | - | TRBJ2-3 | 15
CASSYSIGGLAGTETQYF | TGTGCCAGCAGTTACTCGATAGGCGGACTAGCGGGGACAGAGACCCAGTACTTC | TRBV6-2/TRBV6-3 | TRBD2 | - | TRBJ2-5 | 18
CASSKPEGDYGYTF | TGTGCCAGCAGCAAACCGGAGGGTGACTATGGCTACACCTTC | TRBV21-1 | - | - | TRBJ1-2 | 14
CASYDGDVGYTF | TGTGCCAGCTACGACGGGGATGTTGGCTACACCTTC | TRBV6-5 | - | - | TRBJ1-2 | 12
CASRQTGSSEKLFF | TGTGCCAGTAGACAAACAGGGAGCAGTGAAAAACTGTTTTTT | TRBV19 | - | - | TRBJ1-4 | 14
CASSPTGGNSPLHF | TGTGCCAGCAGCCCCACAGGGGGAAATTCACCCCTCCACTTT | TRBV7-9 | TRBD1 | - | TRBJ1-6 | 14
CASSPSSGRTDTQYF | TGCGCCAGCAGCCCCTCTAGCGGGCGCACAGATACGCAGTATTTT | TRBV4-1 | TRBD2 | - | TRBJ2-3 | 15
CASSPRQGSNYGYTF | TGTGCCAGCAGCCCTCGACAGGGCTCTAACTATGGCTACACCTTC | TRBV5-6 | TRBD1 | - | TRBJ1-2 | 15
CASSQVRGTANEKLFF | TGCGCCAGCAGCCAAGTTAGGGGGACGGCTAATGAAAAACTGTTTTTT | TRBV4-1 | - | - | TRBJ1-4 | 16
CASSQEGLAKNIQYF | TGCGCCAGCAGCCAAGAGGGGCTAGCCAAAAACATTCAGTACTTC | TRBV4-1 | - | - | TRBJ2-4 | 15
CASSLPGGSNTYEQYF | TGTGCCAGCAGCTTGCCGGGGGGCAGCAATACCTACGAGCAGTACTTC | TRBV5-6 | - | - | TRBJ2-7 | 16
CSASNPSGSYEQYF | TGCAGTGCTAGTAACCCTAGCGGGTCCTACGAGCAGTACTTC | TRBV20-1 | TRBD2 | - | TRBJ2-7 | 14
CASNSGLSYEQYF | TGTGCCAGCAACTCGGGTCTAAGCTACGAGCAGTACTTC | TRBV5-6 | - | once | TRBJ2-7 | 13
CASSPNAAGAGNTIYF | TGTGCCAGCAGCCCGAACGCAGCGGGGGCTGGAAACACCATATATTTT | TRBV7-8 | - | - | TRBJ1-3 | 16
CAWKLTLKRGHPGYRRYEQYF | TGTGCCTGGAAACTCACACTTAAGAGAGGCCATCCGGGATATCGCAGGTACGAGCAGTACTTC | TRBV30 | - | - | TRBJ2-7 | 21
CASQQGADTEAFF | TGTGCCAGCCAACAGGGGGCCGACACTGAAGCTTTCTTT | TRBV18 | TRBD1 | - | TRBJ1-1 | 13
CASSPMHQGSYEQYF | TGTGCCAGCAGCCCAATGCATCAGGGCTCCTACGAGCAGTACTTC | TRBV5-4 | - | - | TRBJ2-7 | 15
CASSLRQTSDGYTF | TGTGCCAGCAGCTTGAGACAAACCTCGGATGGCTACACCTTC | TRBV7-8 | - | - | TRBJ1-2 | 14
CASSLEQSRLQHF | TGTGCCAGCAGCTTAGAGCAGTCTAGGCTCCAGCATTTT | TRBV11-2 | - | - | TRBJ1-5 | 13
CASGRDGRTQETQYF | TGTGCCAGCGGTCGGGACGGGAGGACCCAAGAGACCCAGTACTTC | TRBV2 | TRBD2 | - | TRBJ2-5 | 15
CATSRGPKTGPYNQPQHF | TGTGCCACCAGCAGAGGCCCGAAGACAGGACCTTACAATCAGCCCCAGCATTTT | TRBV15 | - | - | TRBJ1-5 | 18
CASSYLQGPYEQYF | TGTGCCAGCAGTTACTTACAGGGGCCTTACGAGCAGTACTTC | TRBV6-5 | TRBD1 | - | TRBJ2-7 | 14
CASSPDRGLTYEKLFF | TGTGCCAGCAGCCCGGACAGGGGGCTTACGTATGAAAAACTGTTTTTT | TRBV5-4 | TRBD1 | - | TRBJ1-4 | 16
CASSQGTGNQPQHF | TGTGCCAGCAGCCAAGGGACAGGCAATCAGCCCCAGCATTTT | TRBV7-9 | TRBD1 | few | TRBJ1-5 | 14